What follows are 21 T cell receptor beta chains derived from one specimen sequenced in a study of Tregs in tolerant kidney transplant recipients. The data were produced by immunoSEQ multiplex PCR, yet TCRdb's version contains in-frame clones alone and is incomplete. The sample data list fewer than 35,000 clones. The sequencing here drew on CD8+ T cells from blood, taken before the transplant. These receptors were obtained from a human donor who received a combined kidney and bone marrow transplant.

The sequenced part of the CDR3 DNA is TGTGCCAGCAGTGAATTGGGGGACAGTTATGATCAGCCC. It encodes CASSELGDSYDQP. In full, the CDR3 is CASSELGDSYDQPQHF. This sequence joins TRBV6-1 and TRBJ1-5; 7 nucleotides align to TRBD1. The read terminates 3 residues ahead of where the CDR3 ends, so the germline J gene completes it. Germline V gives CDR1 MNHNS, CDR2 SASEGT. The V gene end was trimmed by 2 bases and the J gene end by 5 bases; junction bases not matched to a gene: 9. This CDR3 has 16 residues.

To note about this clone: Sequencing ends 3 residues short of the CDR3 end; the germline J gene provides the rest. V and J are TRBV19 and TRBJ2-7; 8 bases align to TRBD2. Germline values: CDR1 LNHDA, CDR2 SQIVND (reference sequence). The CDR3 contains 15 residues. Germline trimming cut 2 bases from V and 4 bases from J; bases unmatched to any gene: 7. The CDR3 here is CASSIYGGGNYEQYF. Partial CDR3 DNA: TGTGCCAGTAGTATATACGGCGGGGGGAATTACGAG.

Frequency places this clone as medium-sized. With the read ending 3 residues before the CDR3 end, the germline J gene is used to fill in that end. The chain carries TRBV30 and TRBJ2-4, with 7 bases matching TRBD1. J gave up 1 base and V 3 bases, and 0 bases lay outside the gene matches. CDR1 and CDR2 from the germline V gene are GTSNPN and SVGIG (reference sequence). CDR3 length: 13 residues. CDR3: CAWRGQAKNIQYF. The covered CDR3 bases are TGTGCCTGGAGGGGACAGGCCAAAAACATT. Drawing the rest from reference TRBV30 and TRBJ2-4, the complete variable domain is SQTIHQWPATLVQPVGSPLSLECTVEGTSNPNLYWYRQAAGRGLQLLFYSVGIGQISSEVPQNLSASRPQDRQFILSSKKLLLSDSGFYLCAWRGQAKNIQYFGAGTRLSVL.

CDR3 bases read: TGTGCCAGCAGTGAACTGGGACAACTGCTTACTGAAAAA. It codes for CASSELGQLLTEK. The entire CDR3 reads CASSELGQLLTEKLFF. The chain joins TRBV2 to TRBJ1-4, with D possibly being TRBD1 (6 bases). The CDR3 end lies 3 residues beyond the end of the read and is filled in from the germline J gene. V dropped 2 bases and J dropped 7 bases, with 17 bases sitting between them. Germline CDR1 reads SNHLY; CDR2 reads FYNNEI. There are 16 residues in the CDR3.

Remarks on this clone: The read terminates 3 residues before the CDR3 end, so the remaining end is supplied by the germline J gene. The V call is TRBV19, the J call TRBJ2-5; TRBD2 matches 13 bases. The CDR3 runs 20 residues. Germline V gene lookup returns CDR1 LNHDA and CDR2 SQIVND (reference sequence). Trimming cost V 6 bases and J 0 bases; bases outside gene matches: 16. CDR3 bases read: TGTGCCAGTAGCCTACTAGCGGGAGGGGACTCTAGAGAGTACCAAGAGACC. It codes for CASSLLAGGDSREYQET. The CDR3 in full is CASSLLAGGDSREYQETQYF.

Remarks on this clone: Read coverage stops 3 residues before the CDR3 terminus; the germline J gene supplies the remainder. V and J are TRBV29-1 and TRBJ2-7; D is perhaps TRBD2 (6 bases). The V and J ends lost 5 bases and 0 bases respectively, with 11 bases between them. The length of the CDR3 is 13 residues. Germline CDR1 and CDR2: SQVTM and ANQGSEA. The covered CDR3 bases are TGCAGCGTTAAAGCGGGTATCTCCTACGAG. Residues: CSVKAGISYE. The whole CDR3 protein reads CSVKAGISYEQYF.

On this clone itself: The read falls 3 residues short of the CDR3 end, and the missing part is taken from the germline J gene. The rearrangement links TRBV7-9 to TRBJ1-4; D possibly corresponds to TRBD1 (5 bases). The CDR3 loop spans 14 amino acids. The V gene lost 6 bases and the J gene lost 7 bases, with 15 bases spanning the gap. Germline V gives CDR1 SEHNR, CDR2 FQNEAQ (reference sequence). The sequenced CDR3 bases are TGTGCCAGCAGTTTACCGGGGGTTGGTGAAAAA. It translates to CASSLPGVGEK. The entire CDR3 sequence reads CASSLPGVGEKLFF.

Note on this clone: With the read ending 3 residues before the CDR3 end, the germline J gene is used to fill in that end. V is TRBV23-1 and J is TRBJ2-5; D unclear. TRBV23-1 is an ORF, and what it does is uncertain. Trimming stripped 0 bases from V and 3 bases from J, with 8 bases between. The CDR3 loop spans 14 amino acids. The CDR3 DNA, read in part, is TGCGCCAGCAGTCAATCGGCCAGGAAAGAGACC. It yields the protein CASSQSARKET. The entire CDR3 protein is CASSQSARKETQYF.

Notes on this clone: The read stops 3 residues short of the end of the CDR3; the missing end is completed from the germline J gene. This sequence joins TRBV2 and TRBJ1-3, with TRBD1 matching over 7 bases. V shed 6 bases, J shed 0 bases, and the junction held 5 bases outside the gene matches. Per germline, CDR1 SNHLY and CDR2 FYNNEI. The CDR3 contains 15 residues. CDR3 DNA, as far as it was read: TGTGCCAGCAGCGGGACAGCCGACTCTGGAAACACC. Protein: CASSGTADSGNT. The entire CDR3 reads CASSGTADSGNTIYF.

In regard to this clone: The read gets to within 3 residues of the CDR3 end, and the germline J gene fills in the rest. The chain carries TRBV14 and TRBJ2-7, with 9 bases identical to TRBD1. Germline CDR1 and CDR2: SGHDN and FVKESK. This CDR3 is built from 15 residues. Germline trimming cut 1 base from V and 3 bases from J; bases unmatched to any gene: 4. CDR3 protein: CASSQGWGQGYEQYF. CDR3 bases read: TGTGCCAGCAGCCAAGGTTGGGGACAGGGCTACGAG.

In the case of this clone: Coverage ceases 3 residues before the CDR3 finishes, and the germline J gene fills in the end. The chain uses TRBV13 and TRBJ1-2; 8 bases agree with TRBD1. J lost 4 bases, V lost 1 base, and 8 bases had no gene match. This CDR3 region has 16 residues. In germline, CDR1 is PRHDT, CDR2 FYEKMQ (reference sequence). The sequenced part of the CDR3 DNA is TGTGCCAGCAGCTTAGCACCCGGACAGGGAACCTATGGC. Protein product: CASSLAPGQGTYG. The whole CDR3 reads CASSLAPGQGTYGYTF.

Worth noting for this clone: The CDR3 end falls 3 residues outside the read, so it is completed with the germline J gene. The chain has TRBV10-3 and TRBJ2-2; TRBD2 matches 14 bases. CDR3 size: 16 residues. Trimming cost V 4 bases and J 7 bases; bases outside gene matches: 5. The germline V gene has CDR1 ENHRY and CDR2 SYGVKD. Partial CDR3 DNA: TGTGCCATCAGTGCCTCGGGACTAGCGGGAGTCGGGGAG. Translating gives CAISASGLAGVGE. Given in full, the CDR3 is CAISASGLAGVGELFF.

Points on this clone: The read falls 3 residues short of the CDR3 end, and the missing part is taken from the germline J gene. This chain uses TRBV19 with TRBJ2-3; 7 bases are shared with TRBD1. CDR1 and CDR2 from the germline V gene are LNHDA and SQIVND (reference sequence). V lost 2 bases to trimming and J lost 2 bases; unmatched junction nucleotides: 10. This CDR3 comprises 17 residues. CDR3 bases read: TGTGCCAGTAGTATAACCAACCCGGACAGGAACACAGATACG. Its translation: CASSITNPDRNTDT. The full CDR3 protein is CASSITNPDRNTDTQYF.

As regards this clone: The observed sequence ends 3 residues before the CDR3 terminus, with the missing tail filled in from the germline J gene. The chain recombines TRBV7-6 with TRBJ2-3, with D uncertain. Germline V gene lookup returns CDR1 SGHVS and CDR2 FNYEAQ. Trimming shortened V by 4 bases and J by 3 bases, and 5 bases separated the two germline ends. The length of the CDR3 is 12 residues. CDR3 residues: CASSSGTDTQYF. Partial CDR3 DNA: TGTGCCAGCAGCTCCGGTACAGATACG.

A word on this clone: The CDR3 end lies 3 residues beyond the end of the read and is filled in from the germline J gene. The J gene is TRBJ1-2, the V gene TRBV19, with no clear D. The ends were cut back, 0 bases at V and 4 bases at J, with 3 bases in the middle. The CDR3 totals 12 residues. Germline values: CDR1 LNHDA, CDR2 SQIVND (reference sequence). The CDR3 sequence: CASSIDGYGYTF. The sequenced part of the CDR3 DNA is TGTGCCAGTAGTATAGACGGCTATGGC.

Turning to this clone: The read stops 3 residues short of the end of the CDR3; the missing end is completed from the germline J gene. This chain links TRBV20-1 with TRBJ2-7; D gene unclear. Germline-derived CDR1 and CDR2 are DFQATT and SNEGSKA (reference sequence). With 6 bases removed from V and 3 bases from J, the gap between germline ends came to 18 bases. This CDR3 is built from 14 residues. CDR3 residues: CSAKDGFGLYEQYF. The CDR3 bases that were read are TGCAGTGCCAAAGACGGGTTCGGTCTCTACGAG.

Here the CDR3 reads CASSPDTNTEAFF. The part of the CDR3 DNA that was read is TGTGCCAGTTCCCCGGACACGAACACTGAA. The J gene is TRBJ1-1, the V gene TRBV19; D may be TRBD1 (5 bases). The read finishes 3 residues shy of the CDR3 end, and the germline J gene is used to complete it. Trimming pared 8 bases from V and 1 base from J, leaving 11 bases between. Germline V CDR1 and CDR2: LNHDA, SQIVND (reference sequence). The CDR3 runs to 13 residues.

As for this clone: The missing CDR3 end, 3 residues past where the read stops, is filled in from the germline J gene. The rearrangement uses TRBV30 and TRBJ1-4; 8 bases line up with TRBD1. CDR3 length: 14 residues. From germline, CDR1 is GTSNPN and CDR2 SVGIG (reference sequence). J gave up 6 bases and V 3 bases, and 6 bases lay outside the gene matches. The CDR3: CAWSLNRGDEKLFF. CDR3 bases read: TGTGCCTGGAGCCTGAACAGGGGGGATGAAAAA.

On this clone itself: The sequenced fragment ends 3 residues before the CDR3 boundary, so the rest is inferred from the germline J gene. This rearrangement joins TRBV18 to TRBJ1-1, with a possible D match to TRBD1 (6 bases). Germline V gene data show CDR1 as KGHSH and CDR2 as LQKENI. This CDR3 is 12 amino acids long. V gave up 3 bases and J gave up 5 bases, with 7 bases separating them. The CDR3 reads CASSPQGTEAFF. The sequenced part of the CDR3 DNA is TGTGCCAGCTCACCCCAGGGGACTGAA.

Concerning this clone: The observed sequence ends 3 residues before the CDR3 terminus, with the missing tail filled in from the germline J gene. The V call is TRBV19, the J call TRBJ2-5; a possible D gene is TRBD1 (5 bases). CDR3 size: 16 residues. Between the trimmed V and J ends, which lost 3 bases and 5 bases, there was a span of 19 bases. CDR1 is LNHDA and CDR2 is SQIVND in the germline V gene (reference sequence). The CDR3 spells CASSISRESLSETQYF. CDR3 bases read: TGTGCCAGTAGTATCTCCAGGGAAAGCCTCTCCGAGACC.

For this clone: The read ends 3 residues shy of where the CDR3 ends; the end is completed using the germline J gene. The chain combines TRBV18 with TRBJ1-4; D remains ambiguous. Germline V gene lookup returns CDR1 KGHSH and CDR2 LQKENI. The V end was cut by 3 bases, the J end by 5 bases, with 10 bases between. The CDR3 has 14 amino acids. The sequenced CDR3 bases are TGTGCCAGCTCACCCCAGGAGGAGAATGAAAAA. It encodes CASSPQEENEK. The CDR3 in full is CASSPQEENEKLFF.